This T cell receptor (beta chain) is drawn from a study of blood T cells in healthy people across ages. Study-level points and caveats: There were more naive CD4+ cells and higher diversity in long-lived donors than in aged donors.

Aged about 6 to 95, donors were systemically healthy Caucasians from Russia. Germline V gene sequence: CDR1 LGHDT, CDR2 YNNKEL (reference sequence). The CDR3 totals 16 residues. Trimming shortened V by 0 bases and J by 4 bases, and 10 bases separated the two germline ends. A remark on this clonotype: Its antigen is not known.

Combining a sample-barcoded 5' primer with a J-beta primer mix, a second PCR ran for about 7 to 11 cycles. TCRdb reanalysed the 5' RACE reads using MiXCR and keeps one entry per CDR3 protein. Altogether more than 750,000 distinct CDR3 sequences are present, 29% being singletons, with the ten largest covering roughly 10%. These data were likewise used in another study, on T cells of mothers and their children.

The rearrangement joins TRBV3-1 to TRBJ1-6; D gene unclear. The sequence came from a middle-aged woman in good health. What was sequenced was blood. This CDR3 is CASSQDDMRYNSPLHF. In DNA, the CDR3 is TGTGCCAGCAGCCAAGACGACATGAGATATAATTCACCCCTCCACTTT. The full variable domain, completed using reference TRBV3-1 and TRBJ1-6, is DTAVSQTPKYLVTQMGNDKSIKCEQNLGHDTMYWYKQDSKKFLKIMFSYNNKELIINETVPNRFSPKSPDKAHLNLHINSLELGDSAVYFCASSQDDMRYNSPLHFGNGTRLTVT.